This T cell receptor (beta chain) was recorded in a study of blood T cell repertoires in COVID-19. Study-wide context: The samples span acute and convalescent COVID-19 from the United States, Italy and Spain. Sample material is recorded as cDNA or gDNA derived from T cells, B-cell-depleted T cells, or PBMCs.

Study processing details: Estimation of nucleated cell counts relied on the amplification of reference gene primers. The protocol was immunoSEQ multiplex PCR, while the TCRdb copy is restricted to in-frame clones and leaves out a portion. The D gene and trimming were derived from the DNA, and the V and J assignments and clone size from that table. The sample holds more than 60,000 clones, around 80% seen once. Sequenced input: peripheral blood. The receptor was derived from a man aged 60 to 69 with acute or convalescent COVID-19.

The CDR3 sequence is CASSPVGSTEAFF. CDR3 DNA: TGTGCCAGCAGCCCCGTCGGGTCCACTGAAGCTTTCTTT. The V and J genes are TRBV3-1 (or the pseudogene TRBV3-2) and TRBJ1-1; D remains ambiguous. Deletions cut 4 bases from V and 4 bases from J, with 10 bases between. The CDR3 is made up of 13 amino acids. The germline gives CDR1 LGHDT, CDR2 YNNKEL (reference sequence).